The 17 T cell receptor beta chains reported below all come from one sample, sequenced in a study of OX40 agonist ivuxolimab in advanced cancers. Libraries were prepared by immunoSEQ multiplex PCR; TCRdb keeps only in-frame clonotypes and omits some of them. Altogether 60,000 to 65,000 clones are present, 92% being singletons, with the ten largest covering 0.5% to 0.75%. This sample comprised CD4+ or CD8+ T cells sorted from blood, obtained in a trial of the OX40 agonist ivuxolimab. Source of these receptors: an adult with an advanced solid tumor such as melanoma, head and neck, liver or kidney cancer.

Notes on this clone: The germline gene is not matched at one end of the junction; a read error may be the cause. The rearrangement joins TRBV6-5 to TRBJ2-3; no definite D call. Germline V gives CDR1 MNHEY, CDR2 SVGAGI. The CDR3 covers 10 residues. The CDR3 loop reads CASSYSGWQF. CDR3 coding DNA: TGTGCCAGCAGTTACTCCGGTTGGCAATTT.

The chain employs TRBV27 and TRBJ2-3; D may be TRBD1 or TRBD2 (5 bases each). The CDR3 extends over 21 amino acids. Between the trimmed V and J ends, which lost 2 bases and 3 bases, there was a span of 30 bases. Germline CDR1 reads MNHEY; CDR2 reads SMNVEV (reference sequence). CDR3 amino acids: CASSLTLQGAGGWRETDTQYF. CDR3 in DNA: TGTGCCAGCAGTTTAACCCTCCAGGGCGCGGGCGGGTGGAGAGAGACAGATACGCAGTATTTT.

The chain carries TRBV5-8 and TRBJ2-5; D uncertain. CDR3 length: 12 residues. Germline CDR1 reads SGHTS; CDR2 reads YDEGEE. V dropped 0 bases and J dropped 11 bases, with 11 bases sitting between them. CDR3 in DNA: TGTGCCAGCAGCTTGGTGGGGTCTGTACAGTACTTC. Translated: CASSLVGSVQYF.

The chain employs TRBV15 and TRBJ2-5; 9 nucleotides line up with TRBD1. Germline V gene sequence: CDR1 LNHNV, CDR2 YYDKDF (reference sequence). With V trimmed by 5 bases and J by 9 bases, 13 bases remained unmatched. The CDR3 contains 15 residues. The CDR3 region has the DNA TGTGCCACCAGCGGTGGGACAGGGACCAAGAGACCCCAGTACTTC. It yields the protein CATSGGTGTKRPQYF.

The chain is built from TRBV29-1 and TRBJ2-3; no reliable D call. V was shortened by 4 bases and J by 0 bases, with 5 bases between the two germline ends. In germline, CDR1 is SQVTM, CDR2 ANQGSEA. The CDR3 is 12 residues long. CDR3 loop: CSVVWSTDTQYF. The CDR3 bases are TGCAGCGTTGTTTGGAGCACAGATACGCAGTATTTT.

This chain connects TRBV5-4 to TRBJ2-5; weak D call: TRBD1 (6 bases). The V end was cut by 4 bases, the J end by 5 bases, with 12 bases between. The CDR3 covers 13 residues. Germline CDR1 reads SGHNT; CDR2 reads YYREEE (reference sequence). CDR3 region: CASSGDTFETQYF. The CDR3 bases are TGTGCCAGCAGCGGGGACACCTTCGAGACCCAGTACTTC.

This chain links TRBV30 with TRBJ2-5, with D possibly matching TRBD2 (5 bases). The length of the CDR3 is 13 residues. CDR1 and CDR2 (germline): GTSNPN, SVGIG (reference sequence). V gave up 3 bases and J gave up 6 bases, with 14 bases separating them. Here the CDR3 reads CAWRFGNQKTQYF. CDR3 bases: TGTGCCTGGAGATTCGGGAATCAAAAGACCCAGTACTTC.

The rearrangement links TRBV7-2 to TRBJ2-3, with TRBD2 matching 8 bases. V was pared by 5 bases and J by 1 base, with 2 bases of the junction left unmatched. Germline V gene lookup returns CDR1 SGHTA and CDR2 FQGNSA. This CDR3 spans 14 amino acids. The CDR3 reads CASSVSGGTDTQYF. The CDR3 bases are TGTGCCAGCAGCGTTAGCGGGGGCACAGATACGCAGTATTTT.

The chain employs TRBV5-1 and TRBJ2-3; D may be TRBD2 (6 bases). The germline V and J ends were trimmed by 6 bases and 0 bases, with 8 bases remaining between them. CDR3 length equals 13 residues. CDR1 and CDR2 from the germline V gene are SGHRS and YFSETQ. The CDR3: CASTSGSTDTQYF. CDR3 DNA sequence: TGCGCCAGCACCAGCGGGAGCACAGATACGCAGTATTTT.

This clone was found a few times. This chain connects TRBV4-1 to TRBJ2-5, with 8 nucleotides matching TRBD1. The CDR3 is 15 amino acids. The junction had 6 bases not matched to a gene; V was cut back by 1 base and J by 5 bases. Germline CDR1 and CDR2: MGHRA and YSYEKL. The CDR3 reads CASSQASQGAETQYF. The CDR3 region has the DNA TGCGCCAGCAGCCAAGCCAGCCAGGGGGCTGAGACCCAGTACTTC.

The chain carries TRBV30 and TRBJ2-1; D not resolved. The CDR3 spans 11 residues. The V and J ends lost 2 bases and 7 bases respectively, with 6 bases between them. Germline V CDR1 and CDR2: GTSNPN, SVGIG (reference sequence). The CDR3 reads CAWSTTNEQFF. The CDR3 coding sequence is TGTGCCTGGAGTACTACTAATGAGCAGTTCTTC. Looking up the rest from reference TRBV30 and TRBJ2-1 gives the full variable domain: SQTIHQWPATLVQPVGSPLSLECTVEGTSNPNLYWYRQAAGRGLQLLFYSVGIGQISSEVPQNLSASRPQDRQFILSSKKLLLSDSGFYLCAWSTTNEQFFGPGTRLTVL.

The chain links TRBV6-4 to TRBJ2-6, with no clear D. The CDR3 has 13 residues. V was shortened by 0 bases and J by 3 bases, with 0 bases between the two germline ends. Per the germline V gene, CDR1 is MRHNA and CDR2 is SNTAGT. This CDR3 reads CASSDSGANVLTF. DNA for the CDR3: TGTGCCAGCAGTGACTCTGGGGCCAACGTCCTGACTTTC.

The rearrangement joins TRBV10-2 to TRBJ1-6; D possibly corresponds to TRBD1 (5 bases). Germline assignment: CDR1 WSHSY and CDR2 SAAADI. Trimming shortened V by 0 bases and J by 7 bases, and 13 bases separated the two germline ends. The CDR3 covers 16 residues. Here the CDR3 reads CASSESPGQRNSPLHF. In DNA form, the CDR3 reads TGCGCCAGCAGTGAGTCACCAGGACAAAGAAATTCACCCCTCCACTTT.

This clone was seen only a few times. The chain links TRBV19 to TRBJ2-1; D is uncertain. V lost 7 bases, J lost 6 bases, and 13 bases lay in between. Germline V gene data show CDR1 as LNHDA and CDR2 as SQIVND (reference sequence). CDR3 length: 13 amino acids. CDR3 DNA sequence: TGTGCCAGTATATCGTGGGGTGGCAATGAGCAGTTCTTC. The encoded protein is CASISWGGNEQFF.

The chain combines TRBV11-2 with TRBJ2-3, with 12 bases fitting TRBD2. The length of the CDR3 is 17 residues. After removal of 5 bases from V and 0 bases from J, the junction contained 6 bases not matched to a gene. CDR1 and CDR2 from the germline V gene are SGHAT and FQNNGV. In nucleotides, the CDR3 is TGTGCCAGCAGCCCGGGACTAGCGGGCGCTAGCACAGATACGCAGTATTTT. It codes for CASSPGLAGASTDTQYF. Full variable domain (rest looked up from reference TRBV11-2 and TRBJ2-3): EAGVAQSPRYKIIEKRQSVAFWCNPISGHATLYWYQQILGQGPKLLIQFQNNGVVDDSQLPKDRFSAERLKGVDSTLKIQPAKLEDSAVYLCASSPGLAGASTDTQYFGPGTRLTVL.

The chain carries TRBV9 and TRBJ1-1; possibly TRBD1 for D (6 bases). This CDR3 has 14 amino acids. The germline V and J ends were trimmed by 5 bases and 3 bases, with 14 bases remaining between them. Germline V gives CDR1 SGDLS, CDR2 YYNGEE. This chain's CDR3 is CASSNGGPDTEAFF. The CDR3 DNA reads as TGTGCCAGCAGTAATGGGGGGCCCGACACTGAAGCTTTCTTT.

CDR3 DNA: TGTGCCAGCAAACAGGGCCCGCACACTGAAGCTTTCTTT. Its translation is CASKQGPHTEAFF. The genes are TRBV25-1 and TRBJ1-1; D may be TRBD1 (6 bases). The CDR3 contains 13 residues. Germline assignment: CDR1 MGHDK and CDR2 SYGVNS. Trimming left V 7 bases short and J 3 bases short, with 12 bases between.